This record looks at one T cell receptor (beta chain) sequence and its context. Its antigen is not identified. The data stem from a study of cytomegalovirus exposure and HLA in healthy donors. This table comes from immunoSEQ multiplex PCR, and its TCRdb copy is limited to in-frame clones, with some not included. The sample records 240,000 or so clones, approximately 83% being singletons. Study-wide points: The classifier, whose performance was assessed in both the original and validation cohorts, reportedly diagnosed cytomegalovirus status with high specificity and sensitivity. TCR beta chains numbering 150 to 200 were designated cytomegalovirus-associated. While the bulk of TCR sequences proved rare, some public TCRs turned up in many donors.

This receptor was taken from a woman younger than 45 in good health and CMV-seropositive. What was sequenced was PBMCs.

The CDR3 DNA follows: TGTGCCAGCAGCCGGAACGGGCAGGGCCCCAACACTGAAGCTTTCTTT. Protein product: CASSRNGQGPNTEAFF. The chain carries TRBV5-8 and TRBJ1-1; possible D gene TRBD1, 5 bases. Germline CDR1 and CDR2: SGHTS and YDEGEE. V was trimmed by 4 bases and J by 2 bases, leaving 18 bases between them. The CDR3 runs 16 residues.